The 9 T cell receptor beta chains reported below all come from one sample, sequenced in a study of identical twins listed by TCRdb under 2016. Libraries were constructed by 5' RACE. The instrument was an Illumina HiSeq 2000. The public reads were run again by TCRdb, first through fastp at Q25 and then through MiXCR, and only productive beta chains were kept. Each record represents a unique CDR3 protein, reported with the most common genes and DNA among its rows. Within this sample are 1.5 million to 2 million distinct CDR3 sequences, with around 29% of them counted one time only. The ten biggest clones cover around 0.3% of the sample. Specimen: cord blood. The receptors derive from a newborn girl in good health.

The chain combines TRBV19 with TRBJ1-1; 11 nucleotides align to TRBD1. Germline V lookup: CDR1 LNHDA, CDR2 SQIVND (reference sequence). The CDR3 is 15 residues long. V trimming: 4 bases; J trimming: 4 bases; junction bases outside the gene matches: 5. CDR3 sequence: CASSRRTGGGTEAFF. In DNA, the CDR3 is TGTGCCAGTAGTAGACGGACAGGGGGCGGCACTGAAGCTTTCTTT.

The V call is TRBV28, the J call TRBJ2-7; the D is unclear. Gene TRBJ2-5 matches the end of the DNA better, so the J call may be wrong. This CDR3 has 13 amino acids. Germline CDR1 MDHEN, CDR2 SYDVKM. The CDR3 reads CASSLPSSETQYF. DNA of the CDR3: TGTGCCAGCAGTTTACCCTCTTCGGAGACCCAGTACTTC.

The chain joins TRBV30 to TRBJ2-3; unclear D gene. The germline V gene has CDR1 GTSNPN and CDR2 SVGIG (reference sequence). The CDR3 has 14 amino acids. Trimming cost V 0 bases and J 2 bases, with 9 bases left between them. CDR3 sequence reads: CAWSVRQNTDTQYF. The CDR3 nucleotides read TGTGCCTGGAGTGTACGGCAAAACACAGATACGCAGTATTTT.

The chain employs TRBV28 and TRBJ2-1; D is possibly TRBD2 (6 bases). V lost 8 bases and J 10 bases, leaving 21 bases between the germline ends. The germline V gene has CDR1 MDHEN and CDR2 SYDVKM. The CDR3 has 14 amino acids. This CDR3 is CASGTWTTYREQFF. The CDR3, as DNA: TGTGCCAGCGGAACCTGGACTACATACCGGGAGCAGTTCTTC.

A few counts support this clonotype. The junction shows a germline mismatch at one end, possibly a read error. The chain links TRBV12-3 or TRBV12-4 to TRBJ2-7; 7 bases match TRBD1. The CDR3 totals 13 residues. The CDR3 bases are TGCGCCAGCACCGACCGACAGGGCCACGAGCAGTACTTC. Protein product: CASTDRQGHEQYF.

The V and J genes are TRBV20-1 and TRBJ2-1; D is uncertain. Looked up from germline, CDR1 is DFQATT and CDR2 is SNEGSKA (reference sequence). V shed 1 base and J shed 2 bases, with 9 bases lying between them. The CDR3 spans 14 residues. Written as DNA, the CDR3 is TGCAGTGCTAGAGCGGGTATCACCTACAATGAGCAGTTCTTC. The encoded protein is CSARAGITYNEQFF.

This clonotype was detected a few times. The chain is built from TRBV20-1 and TRBJ2-2; maybe TRBD2 (5 bases). Per germline, CDR1 DFQATT and CDR2 SNEGSKA (reference sequence). The V end was cut by 5 bases, the J end by 8 bases, with 21 bases between. The CDR3 contains 15 residues. This chain's CDR3 is CSAQPTDSHSGELFF. The CDR3 DNA sequence: TGCAGTGCTCAACCCACGGACTCTCACAGTGGGGAGCTGTTTTTT.

The V gene is TRBV5-1, the J gene TRBJ2-7; 13 positions agree with TRBD2. Trimming at V came to 4 bases and at J to 10 bases, leaving 11 bases not matched to a gene. The CDR3 is 15 residues long. Germline V gene sequence: CDR1 SGHRS, CDR2 YFSETQ. CDR3 in amino acids: CASSMTSGGTADQYF. The CDR3 DNA sequence: TGCGCCAGCAGCATGACTAGCGGGGGGACAGCGGATCAGTACTTC.

A few counts support this clonotype. The chain employs TRBV27 and TRBJ1-6; D perhaps matches TRBD1 (5 bases). CDR3 size: 14 residues. Looked up from germline, CDR1 is MNHEY and CDR2 is SMNVEV (reference sequence). V dropped 5 bases and J dropped 7 bases, with 12 bases sitting between them. The CDR3 sequence is CASSTRQLNSPLHF. The DNA of the CDR3 is TGTGCCAGCAGTACGAGACAGTTGAATTCACCCCTCCACTTT.